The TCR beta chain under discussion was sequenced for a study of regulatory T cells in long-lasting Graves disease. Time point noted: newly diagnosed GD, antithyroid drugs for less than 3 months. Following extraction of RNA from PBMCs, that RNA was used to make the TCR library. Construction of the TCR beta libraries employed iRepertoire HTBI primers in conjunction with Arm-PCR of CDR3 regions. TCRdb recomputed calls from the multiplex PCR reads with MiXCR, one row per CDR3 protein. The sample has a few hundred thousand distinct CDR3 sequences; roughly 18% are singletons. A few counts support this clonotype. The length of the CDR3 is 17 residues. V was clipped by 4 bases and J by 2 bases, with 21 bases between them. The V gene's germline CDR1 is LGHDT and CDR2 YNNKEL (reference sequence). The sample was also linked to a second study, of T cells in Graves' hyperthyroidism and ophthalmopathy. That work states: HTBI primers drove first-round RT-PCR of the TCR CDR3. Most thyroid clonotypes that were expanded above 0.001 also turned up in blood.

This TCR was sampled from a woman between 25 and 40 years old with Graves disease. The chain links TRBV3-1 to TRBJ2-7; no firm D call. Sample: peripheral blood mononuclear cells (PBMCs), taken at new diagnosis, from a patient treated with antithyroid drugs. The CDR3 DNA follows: TGTGCCAGCAGCCCAGCGATCGACAACTGGGGTACCTACGAGCAGTACTTC. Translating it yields CASSPAIDNWGTYEQYF.